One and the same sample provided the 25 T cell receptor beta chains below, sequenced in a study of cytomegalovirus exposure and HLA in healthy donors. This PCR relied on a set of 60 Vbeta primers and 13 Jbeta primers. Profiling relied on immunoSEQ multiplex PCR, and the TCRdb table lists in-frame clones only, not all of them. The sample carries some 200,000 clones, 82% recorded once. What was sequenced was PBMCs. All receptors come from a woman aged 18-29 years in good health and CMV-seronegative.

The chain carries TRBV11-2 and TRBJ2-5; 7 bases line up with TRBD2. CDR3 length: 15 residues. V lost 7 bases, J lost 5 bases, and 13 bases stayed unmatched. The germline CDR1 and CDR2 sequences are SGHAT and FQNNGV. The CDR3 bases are TGTGCCAGCACGGAGGGAGGGAGTGGGGCGGAGACCCAGTACTTC. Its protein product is CASTEGGSGAETQYF.

In DNA form, the CDR3 reads TGTGCTAGTGGTTTGTATAGCGGGAGGGCCTTTTACGAGCAGTACTTC. It specifies CASGLYSGRAFYEQYF. V is TRBV12-5 and J is TRBJ2-7, with TRBD2 identical over 11 bases. The CDR3 contains 16 residues. CDR1 is LGHNT, CDR2 FRNRAP, per germline. The V and J ends lost 2 bases and 4 bases, in that order; junction bases with no gene match: 7.

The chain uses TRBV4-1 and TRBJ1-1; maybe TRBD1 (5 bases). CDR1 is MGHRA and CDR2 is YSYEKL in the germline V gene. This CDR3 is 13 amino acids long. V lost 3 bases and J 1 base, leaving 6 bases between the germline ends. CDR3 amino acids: CASSHGQNTEAFF. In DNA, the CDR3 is TGCGCCAGCAGCCATGGACAGAACACTGAAGCTTTCTTT.

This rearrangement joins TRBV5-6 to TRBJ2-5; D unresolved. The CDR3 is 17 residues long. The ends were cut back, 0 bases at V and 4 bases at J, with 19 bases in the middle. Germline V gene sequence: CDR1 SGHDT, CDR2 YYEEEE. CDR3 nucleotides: TGTGCCAGCAGCTTGGAGGTCGGCAGAACTATTGTAGAGACCCAGTACTTC. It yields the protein CASSLEVGRTIVETQYF.

The CDR3 loop reads CASSSISTGGWNQPQHF. The DNA of the CDR3 is TGTGCCAGCAGTTCGATATCGACAGGGGGTTGGAATCAGCCCCAGCATTTT. The chain couples TRBV27 to TRBJ1-5; 9 nucleotides agree with TRBD1. The CDR3 is 17 amino acids. CDR1 is MNHEY and CDR2 is SMNVEV in the germline V gene (reference sequence). Trimming cost V 4 bases and J 4 bases; bases outside gene matches: 11.

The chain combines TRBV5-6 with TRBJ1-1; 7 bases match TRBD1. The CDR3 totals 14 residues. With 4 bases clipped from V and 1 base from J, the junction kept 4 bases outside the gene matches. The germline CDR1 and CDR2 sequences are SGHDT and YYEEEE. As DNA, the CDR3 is TGTGCCAGCAGCAACCGGGACAGGAACACTGAAGCTTTCTTT. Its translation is CASSNRDRNTEAFF.

The CDR3 spells CASSILAGPTLTDTQYF. Here the CDR3 DNA reads TGTGCCAGTAGTATACTAGCGGGGCCAACACTCACAGATACGCAGTATTTT. The J gene is TRBJ2-3, the V gene TRBV19, with 9 nucleotides matching TRBD2. The CDR3 consists of 17 residues. The J segment lost 2 bases and the V segment lost 2 bases, leaving 8 bases of the junction unmatched. Germline V gene lookup returns CDR1 LNHDA and CDR2 SQIVND (reference sequence).

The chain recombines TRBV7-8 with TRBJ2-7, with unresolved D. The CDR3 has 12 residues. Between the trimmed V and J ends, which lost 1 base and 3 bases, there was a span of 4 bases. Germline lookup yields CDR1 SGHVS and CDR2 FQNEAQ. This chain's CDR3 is CASSLGDYEQYV. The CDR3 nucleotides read TGTGCCAGCAGCTTAGGAGACTACGAGCAGTACGTC.

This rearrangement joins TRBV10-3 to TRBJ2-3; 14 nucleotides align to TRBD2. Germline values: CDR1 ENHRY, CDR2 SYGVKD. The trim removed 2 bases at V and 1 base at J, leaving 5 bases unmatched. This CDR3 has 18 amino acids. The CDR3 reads CAISERGLAGVGTDTQYF. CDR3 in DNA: TGTGCCATCAGTGAGCGGGGACTAGCGGGAGTAGGCACAGATACGCAGTATTTT.

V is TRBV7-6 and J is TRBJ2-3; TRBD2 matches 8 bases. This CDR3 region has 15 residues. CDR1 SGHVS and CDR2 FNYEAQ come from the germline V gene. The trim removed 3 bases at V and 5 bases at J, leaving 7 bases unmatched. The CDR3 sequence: CASSLGGRNLDTQYF. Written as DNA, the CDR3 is TGTGCCAGCAGCTTGGGCGGGAGGAACTTAGATACGCAGTATTTT.

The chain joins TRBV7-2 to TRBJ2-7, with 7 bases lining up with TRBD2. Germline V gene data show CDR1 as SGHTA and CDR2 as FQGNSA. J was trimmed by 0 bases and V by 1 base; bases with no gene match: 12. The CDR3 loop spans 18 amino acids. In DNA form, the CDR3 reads TGTGCCAGCAGCTTAGGTCCTAGCGGTAGCGATCTCTCCTACGAGCAGTACGTC. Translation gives CASSLGPSGSDLSYEQYV.

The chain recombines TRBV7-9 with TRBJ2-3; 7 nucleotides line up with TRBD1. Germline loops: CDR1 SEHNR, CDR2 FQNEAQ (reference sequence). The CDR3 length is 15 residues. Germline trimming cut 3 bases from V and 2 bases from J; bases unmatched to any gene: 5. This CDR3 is CASSFYRGFTDTQYF. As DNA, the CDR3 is TGTGCCAGCAGCTTTTACAGGGGATTCACAGATACGCAGTATTTT.

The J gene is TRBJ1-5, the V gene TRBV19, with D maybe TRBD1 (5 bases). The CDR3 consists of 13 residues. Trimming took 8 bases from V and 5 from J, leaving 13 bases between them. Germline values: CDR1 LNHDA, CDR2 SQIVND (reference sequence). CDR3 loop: CASRYRGDQPQHF. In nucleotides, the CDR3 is TGTGCCAGTCGGTACCGGGGGGATCAGCCCCAGCATTTT.

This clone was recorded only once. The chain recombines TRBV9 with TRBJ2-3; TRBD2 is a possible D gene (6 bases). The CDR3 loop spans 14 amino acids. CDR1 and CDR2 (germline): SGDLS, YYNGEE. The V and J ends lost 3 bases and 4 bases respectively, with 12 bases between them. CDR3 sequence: CASSARGEADTQYF. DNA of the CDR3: TGTGCCAGCAGCGCGCGAGGGGAGGCAGATACGCAGTATTTT. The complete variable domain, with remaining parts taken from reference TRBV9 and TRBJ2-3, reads DSGVTQTPKHLITATGQRVTLRCSPRSGDLSVYWYQQSLDQGLQFLIQYYNGEERAKGNILERFSAQQFPDLHSELNLSSLELGDSALYFCASSARGEADTQYFGPGTRLTVL.

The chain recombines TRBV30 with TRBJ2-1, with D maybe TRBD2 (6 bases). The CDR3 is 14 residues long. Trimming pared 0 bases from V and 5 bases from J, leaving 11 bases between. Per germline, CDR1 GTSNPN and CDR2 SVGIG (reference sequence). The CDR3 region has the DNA TGTGCCTGGAGTGTCCGAGGGAGGAACAATGAGCAGTTCTTC. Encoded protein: CAWSVRGRNNEQFF.

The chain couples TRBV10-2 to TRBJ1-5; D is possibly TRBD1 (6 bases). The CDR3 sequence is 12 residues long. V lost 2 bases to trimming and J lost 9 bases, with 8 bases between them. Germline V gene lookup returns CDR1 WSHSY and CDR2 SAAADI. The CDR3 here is CASSETGWPQHF. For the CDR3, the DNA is TGCGCCAGCAGTGAGACAGGGTGGCCCCAGCATTTT.

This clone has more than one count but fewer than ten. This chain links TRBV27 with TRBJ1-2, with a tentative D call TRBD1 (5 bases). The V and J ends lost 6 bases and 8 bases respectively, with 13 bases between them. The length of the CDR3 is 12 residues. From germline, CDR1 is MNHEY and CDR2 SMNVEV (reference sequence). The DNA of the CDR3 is TGTGCCAGCAGGCCCAGGGTCGGGGGCTACACCTTC. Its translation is CASRPRVGGYTF.

The CDR3 sequence is CASSLGPDWDTQYF. The CDR3 region has the DNA TGTGCCAGCAGCTTAGGACCTGACTGGGATACGCAGTATTTT. This chain links TRBV7-9 with TRBJ2-3, with D unresolved. The CDR3 loop spans 14 amino acids. V was cut by 1 base and J by 6 bases, with 11 bases left in between. Germline CDR1 SEHNR, CDR2 FQNEAQ (reference sequence).

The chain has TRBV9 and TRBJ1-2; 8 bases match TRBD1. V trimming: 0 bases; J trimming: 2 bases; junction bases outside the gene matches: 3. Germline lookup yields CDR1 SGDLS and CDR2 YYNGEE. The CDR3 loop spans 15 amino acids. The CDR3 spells CASSVDGTGNYGYTF. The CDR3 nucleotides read TGTGCCAGCAGCGTAGATGGGACAGGAAACTATGGCTACACCTTC. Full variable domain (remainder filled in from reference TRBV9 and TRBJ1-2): DSGVTQTPKHLITATGQRVTLRCSPRSGDLSVYWYQQSLDQGLQFLIQYYNGEERAKGNILERFSAQQFPDLHSELNLSSLELGDSALYFCASSVDGTGNYGYTFGSGTRLTVV.

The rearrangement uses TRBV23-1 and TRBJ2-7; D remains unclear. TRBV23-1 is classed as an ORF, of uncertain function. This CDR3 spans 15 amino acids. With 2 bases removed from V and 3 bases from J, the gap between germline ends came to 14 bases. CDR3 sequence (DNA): TGCGCCAGCAGTCAACCATCTCCTAGGGACTACGAGCAGTACGTC. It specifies CASSQPSPRDYEQYV.

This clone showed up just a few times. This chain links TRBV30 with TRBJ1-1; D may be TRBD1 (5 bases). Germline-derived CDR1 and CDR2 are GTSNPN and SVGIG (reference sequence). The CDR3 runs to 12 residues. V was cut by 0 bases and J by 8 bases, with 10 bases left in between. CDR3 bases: TGTGCCTGGAGTGTAAATCGACAGGAAGCTTTCTTT. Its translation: CAWSVNRQEAFF.

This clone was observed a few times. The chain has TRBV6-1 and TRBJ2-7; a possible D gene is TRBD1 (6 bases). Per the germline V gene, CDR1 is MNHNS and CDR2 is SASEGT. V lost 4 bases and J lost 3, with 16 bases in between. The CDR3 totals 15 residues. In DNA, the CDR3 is TGTGCCAGCAGTGGGACAGCCTCTCGCCTCTACGAGCAGTACTTC. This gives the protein CASSGTASRLYEQYF.

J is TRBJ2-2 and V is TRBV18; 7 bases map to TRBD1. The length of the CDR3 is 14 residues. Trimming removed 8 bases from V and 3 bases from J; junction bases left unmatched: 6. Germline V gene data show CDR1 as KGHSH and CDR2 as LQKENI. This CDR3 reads CASRDSTHTGELFF. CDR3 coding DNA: TGTGCCAGCCGGGACAGTACGCACACCGGGGAGCTGTTTTTT.

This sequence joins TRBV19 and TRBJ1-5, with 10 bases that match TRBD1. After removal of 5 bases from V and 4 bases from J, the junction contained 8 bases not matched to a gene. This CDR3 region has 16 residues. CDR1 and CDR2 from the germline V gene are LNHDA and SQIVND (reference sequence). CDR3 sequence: CASSSRDRGGNQPQHF. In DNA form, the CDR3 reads TGTGCCAGTAGTTCCCGGGACAGGGGTGGGAATCAGCCCCAGCATTTT. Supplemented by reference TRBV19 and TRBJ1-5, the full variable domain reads DGGITQSPKYLFRKEGQNVTLSCEQNLNHDAMYWYRQDPGQGLRLIYYSQIVNDFQKGDIAEGYSVSREKKESFPLTVTSAQKNPTAFYLCASSSRDRGGNQPQHFGDGTRLSIL.

CDR3 DNA sequence: TGTGCCAGCAGCCCGTTAGCGGGAGGCACCTACAATGAGCAGTTCTTC. This encodes CASSPLAGGTYNEQFF. The V gene is TRBV9, the J gene TRBJ2-1; 10 bases line up with TRBD2. Germline V gives CDR1 SGDLS, CDR2 YYNGEE. With 4 bases clipped from V and 2 bases from J, the junction kept 6 bases outside the gene matches. This CDR3 comprises 16 residues.